This paragraph covers one TCR beta chain sequence. Antigen: not known. These data come from a study of T cell responses to AZD1222 COVID-19 vaccine. In the study overall: Pooled together were second doses at about 4 or about 12 weeks.

Germline lookup yields CDR1 MNHEY and CDR2 SMNVEV (reference sequence). The CDR3 consists of 15 residues. The J segment lost 2 bases and the V segment lost 0 bases, leaving 3 bases of the junction unmatched. Sequenced by immunoSEQ multiplex PCR; TCRdb stores in-frame clones only, minus some. The sample records some 97,000 clones, 88% being singletons. General study findings and limits: The sample set comprised mostly white British donors with more females, and clonal diversity was possibly underestimated. The study sampled repertoires only after the peak T cell response.

The sequenced sample was peripheral blood, obtained on day 0 of AZD1222 vaccination. This receptor was identified in an adult in good health. This chain connects TRBV27 to TRBJ2-7; the match to TRBD1 covers 8 bases. In DNA, the CDR3 is TGTGCCAGCAGTTTATCCAAGGACAGGGCCTACGAGCAGTACTTC. Protein sequence: CASSLSKDRAYEQYF.